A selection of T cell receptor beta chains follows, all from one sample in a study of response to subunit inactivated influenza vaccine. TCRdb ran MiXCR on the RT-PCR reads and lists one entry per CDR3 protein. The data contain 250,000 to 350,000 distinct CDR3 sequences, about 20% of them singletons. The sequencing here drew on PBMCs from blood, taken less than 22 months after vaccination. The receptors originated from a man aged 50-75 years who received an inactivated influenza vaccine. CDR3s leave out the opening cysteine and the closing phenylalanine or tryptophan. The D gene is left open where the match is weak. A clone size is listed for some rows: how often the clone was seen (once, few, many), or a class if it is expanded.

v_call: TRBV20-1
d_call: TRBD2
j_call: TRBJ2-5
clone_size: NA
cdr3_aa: SARDPTSVQETQY

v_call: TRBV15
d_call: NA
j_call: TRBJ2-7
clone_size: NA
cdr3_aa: ATSRDLGEQY

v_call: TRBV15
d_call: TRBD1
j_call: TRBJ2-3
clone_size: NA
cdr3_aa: ATSRAGTGYTQY

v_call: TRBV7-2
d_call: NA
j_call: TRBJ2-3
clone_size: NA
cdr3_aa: ASIGRITDTQY

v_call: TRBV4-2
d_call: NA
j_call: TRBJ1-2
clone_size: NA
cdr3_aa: ASSQLDKDGYT

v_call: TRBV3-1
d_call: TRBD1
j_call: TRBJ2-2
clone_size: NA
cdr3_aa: ASSPGQGIGELF

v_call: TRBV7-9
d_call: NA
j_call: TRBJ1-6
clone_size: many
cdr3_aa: ASSLESGSPLH

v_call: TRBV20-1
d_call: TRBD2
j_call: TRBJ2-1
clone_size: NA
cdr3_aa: SASPGGEQF

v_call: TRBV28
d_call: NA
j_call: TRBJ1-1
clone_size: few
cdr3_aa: AIQDSLNTEAF

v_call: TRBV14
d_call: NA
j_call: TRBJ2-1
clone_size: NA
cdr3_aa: ASSLRSGWDNEQF

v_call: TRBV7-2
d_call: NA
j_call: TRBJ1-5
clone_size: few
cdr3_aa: ASSLVGAGHQPQH

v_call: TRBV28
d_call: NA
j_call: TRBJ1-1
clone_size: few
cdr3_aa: ASSLDDTVDTEAF

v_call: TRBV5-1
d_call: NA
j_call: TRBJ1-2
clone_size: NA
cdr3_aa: ASRRAPNYGYT

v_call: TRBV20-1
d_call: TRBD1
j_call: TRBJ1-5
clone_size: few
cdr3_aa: SVTTGGGPQPQH

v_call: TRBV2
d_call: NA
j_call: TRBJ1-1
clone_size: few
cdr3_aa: AGGRERNTEAF

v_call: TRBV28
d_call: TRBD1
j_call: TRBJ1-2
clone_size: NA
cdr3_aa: ASRSDRVYGYT

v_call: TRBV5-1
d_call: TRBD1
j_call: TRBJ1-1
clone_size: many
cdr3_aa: ASSDRDRVSEAF

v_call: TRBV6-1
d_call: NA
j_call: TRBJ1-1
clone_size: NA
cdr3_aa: ASLPRSSNTEAF

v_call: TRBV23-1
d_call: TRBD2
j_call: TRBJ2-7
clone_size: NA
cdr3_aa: ASSPESGGEQY

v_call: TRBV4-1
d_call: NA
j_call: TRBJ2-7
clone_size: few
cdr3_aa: ASSQGETDSYEQY

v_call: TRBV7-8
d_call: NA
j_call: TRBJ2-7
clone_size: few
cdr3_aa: ASSLTSINYEQY

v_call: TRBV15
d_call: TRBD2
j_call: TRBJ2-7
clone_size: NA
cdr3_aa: ATSREPGRVGTDEQY

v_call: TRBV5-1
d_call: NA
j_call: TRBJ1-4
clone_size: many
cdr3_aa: ASRQAYRGTNEKLF

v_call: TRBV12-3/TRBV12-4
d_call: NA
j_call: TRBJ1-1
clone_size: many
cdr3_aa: ASSIDTEAF

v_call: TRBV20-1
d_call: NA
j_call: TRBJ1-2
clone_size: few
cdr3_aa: SARDGRGNYGYT

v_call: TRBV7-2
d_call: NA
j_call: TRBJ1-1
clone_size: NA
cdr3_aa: ASSLGGGVVGEAF

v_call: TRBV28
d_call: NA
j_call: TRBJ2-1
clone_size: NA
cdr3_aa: ASSPPRSEYNEQF

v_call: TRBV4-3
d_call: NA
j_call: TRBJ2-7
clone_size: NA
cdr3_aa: ASSQGRVLDEQY

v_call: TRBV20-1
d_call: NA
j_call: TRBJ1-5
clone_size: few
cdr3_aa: SAGAMNGNQPQH

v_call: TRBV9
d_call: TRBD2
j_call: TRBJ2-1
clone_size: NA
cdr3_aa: ASSVDTSGYSYNEQF

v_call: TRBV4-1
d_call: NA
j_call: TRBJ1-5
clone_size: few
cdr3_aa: ASSQGSSTPNQPQH

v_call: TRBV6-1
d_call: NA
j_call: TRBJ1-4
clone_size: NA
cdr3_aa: TTSAVSNEKLF

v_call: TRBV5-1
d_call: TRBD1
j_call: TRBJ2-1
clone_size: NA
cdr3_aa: ASSSTGDSYNEQF

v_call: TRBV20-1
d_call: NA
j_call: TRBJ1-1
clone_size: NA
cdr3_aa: SARDGNAGIGNTEAF

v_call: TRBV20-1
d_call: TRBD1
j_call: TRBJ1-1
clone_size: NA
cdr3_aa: SARGTGSSDLTEAF

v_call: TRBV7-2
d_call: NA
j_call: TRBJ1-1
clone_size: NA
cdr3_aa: ASSLVDGDTEAF

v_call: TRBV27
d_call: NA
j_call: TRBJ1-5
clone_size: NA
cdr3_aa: ASSPWRGNQPQH

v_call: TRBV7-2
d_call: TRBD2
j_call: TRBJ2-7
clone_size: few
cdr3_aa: ASSLVAGAIYEQY

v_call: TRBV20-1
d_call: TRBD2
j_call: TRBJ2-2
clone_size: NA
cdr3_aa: SAKGTSGGHTGELF

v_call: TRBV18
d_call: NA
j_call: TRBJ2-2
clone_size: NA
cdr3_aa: ASSPRTLNTGELF

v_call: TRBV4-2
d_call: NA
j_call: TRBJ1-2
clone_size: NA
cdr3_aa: ASSQVPFGAYGYT

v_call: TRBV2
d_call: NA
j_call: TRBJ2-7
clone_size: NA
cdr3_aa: ASSELGARLWYEQY

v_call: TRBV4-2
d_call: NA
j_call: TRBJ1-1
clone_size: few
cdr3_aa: ASSQMDRLNTEAF

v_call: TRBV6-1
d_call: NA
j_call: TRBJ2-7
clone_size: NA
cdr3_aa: AAGPGGFTPEQY

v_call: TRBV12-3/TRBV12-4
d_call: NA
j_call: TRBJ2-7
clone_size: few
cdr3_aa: ASSPFNDYEQY

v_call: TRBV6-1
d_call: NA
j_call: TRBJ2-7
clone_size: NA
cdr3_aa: ASSDLPDHWSSYEQY

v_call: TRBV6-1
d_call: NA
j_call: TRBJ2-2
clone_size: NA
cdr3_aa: ASTKIATANTGELF

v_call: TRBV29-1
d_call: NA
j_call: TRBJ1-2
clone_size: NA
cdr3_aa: SVDYHYGYT